This TCR beta chain was captured by sequencing in a study of monozygotic twins with inflammatory bowel disease. Study observations and caveats: Telling different T cell subtypes apart from each other was not possible.

The CDR3 contains 12 residues. As regards this clonotype: Its antigen is undetermined.

TCRdb derives one entry per CDR3 protein from the 5' RACE reads, leaving out DNA. The sample totals about 140,000 distinct CDR3 sequences. Specimen: blood. This chain joins TRBV21-1 and TRBJ1-2. TRBV21-1 is a pseudogene locus. This clonotype originated in a human donor with ulcerative colitis or Crohn's disease, or a healthy co-twin of an affected twin (not recorded which). CDR3: CASSTMGYGYTF.